Listed below are T cell receptor beta chains from one sample, sequenced in a study of CD8+CD57+ T cells in acquired aplastic anemia. From the reads, TCRdb called clonotypes with MiXCR, one entry per CDR3 protein. The sample carries roughly 500,000 distinct CDR3 sequences, about a third recorded once. Sequencing used sorted CD4+, CD8+, or CD8+CD57+ T cells (not recorded which) from PBMCs. These receptors all come from a human donor with aplastic anemia. The CDR3 runs from the conserved cysteine through the conserved F or W. D genes are given only for firm matches. The size field is filled for only some rows; it gives once, few, many or a size class.

TRBJ2-7	many	.	TRBV29-1	CSGLASGSYEQYF	TGCAGCGGCCTAGCATCGGGTTCCTACGAGCAGTACTTC
TRBJ1-3	once	.	TRBV10-3	CASAGAVGSGNTIYF	TGTGCCAGCGCAGGGGCCGTTGGCTCTGGAAACACCATATATTTT
TRBJ2-5	few	TRBD1	TRBV7-9	CASSLGTVGETQYF	TGTGCCAGCAGCTTGGGGACAGTCGGAGAGACCCAGTACTTC
TRBJ2-3	many	TRBD2	TRBV29-1	CSVEFTSGYTDTQYF	TGCAGCGTTGAATTTACTAGCGGGTACACAGATACGCAGTATTTT
TRBJ1-1	many	TRBD1	TRBV12-3/TRBV12-4	CASSRTGTEAFF	TGTGCCAGCAGCAGGACAGGTACTGAAGCTTTCTTT
TRBJ1-1	.	TRBD1	TRBV19	CASSIYGQGGRVDTEAFF	TGTGCCAGTAGTATTTATGGACAGGGGGGTCGGGTCGACACTGAAGCTTTCTTT
TRBJ2-7	few	.	TRBV3-1	CASSRDYAYEQYF	TGTGCCAGCAGTCGTGACTACGCCTACGAGCAGTACTTC
TRBJ2-7	.	.	TRBV19	CASSMGTAIEQYF	TGTGCCAGTAGTATGGGGACTGCTATCGAGCAGTACTTC
TRBJ1-1	.	TRBD1	TRBV19	CASSQGQVFTEAFF	TGTGCCAGTAGTCAGGGACAGGTCTTCACTGAAGCTTTCTTT
TRBJ1-2	.	TRBD1	TRBV2	CASSLKGQGAWYGYTF	TGTGCCAGCAGTCTGAAGGGACAGGGGGCTTGGTATGGCTACACCTTC
TRBJ1-1	.	.	TRBV7-9	CASSLIRGEAFF	TGTGCCAGCAGCTTAATCCGGGGCGAAGCTTTCTTT
TRBJ2-7	many	.	TRBV20-1	CSASGPTPYEQYF	TGCAGTGCTAGTGGGCCAACGCCCTACGAGCAGTACTTC
TRBJ2-3	.	TRBD2	TRBV5-1	CASSLASGGALDTQYF	TGCGCCAGCAGCTTGGCTAGCGGGGGGGCCTTAGATACGCAGTATTTT
TRBJ2-7	.	.	TRBV2	CASVGTEPAYEQYF	TGTGCCAGCGTTGGGACTGAACCCGCCTACGAGCAGTACTTC
TRBJ2-7	.	.	TRBV11-2	CAGSSGLINEQYF	TGTGCCGGCAGCTCTGGGTTGATCAACGAGCAGTACTTC